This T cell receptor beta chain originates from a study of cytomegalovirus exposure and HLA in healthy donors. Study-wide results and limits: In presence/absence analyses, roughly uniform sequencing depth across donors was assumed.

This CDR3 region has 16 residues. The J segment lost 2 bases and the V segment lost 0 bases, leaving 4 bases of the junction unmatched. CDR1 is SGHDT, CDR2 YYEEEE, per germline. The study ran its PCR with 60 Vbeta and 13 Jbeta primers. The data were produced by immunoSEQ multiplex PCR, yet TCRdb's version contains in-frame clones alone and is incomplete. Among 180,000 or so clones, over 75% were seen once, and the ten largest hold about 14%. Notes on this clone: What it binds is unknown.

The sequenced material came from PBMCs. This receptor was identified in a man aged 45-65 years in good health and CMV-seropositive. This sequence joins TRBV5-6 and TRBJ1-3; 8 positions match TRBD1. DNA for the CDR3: TGTGCCAGCAGCTTGGGGACAGGGCCTCCTGGAAACACCATATATTTT. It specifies CASSLGTGPPGNTIYF. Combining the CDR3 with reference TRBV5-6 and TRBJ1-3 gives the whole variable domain DAGVTQSPTHLIKTRGQQVTLRCSPKSGHDTVSWYQQALGQGPQFIFQYYEEEERQRGNFPDRFSGHQFPNYSSELNVNALLLGDSALYLCASSLGTGPPGNTIYFGEGSWLTVV.